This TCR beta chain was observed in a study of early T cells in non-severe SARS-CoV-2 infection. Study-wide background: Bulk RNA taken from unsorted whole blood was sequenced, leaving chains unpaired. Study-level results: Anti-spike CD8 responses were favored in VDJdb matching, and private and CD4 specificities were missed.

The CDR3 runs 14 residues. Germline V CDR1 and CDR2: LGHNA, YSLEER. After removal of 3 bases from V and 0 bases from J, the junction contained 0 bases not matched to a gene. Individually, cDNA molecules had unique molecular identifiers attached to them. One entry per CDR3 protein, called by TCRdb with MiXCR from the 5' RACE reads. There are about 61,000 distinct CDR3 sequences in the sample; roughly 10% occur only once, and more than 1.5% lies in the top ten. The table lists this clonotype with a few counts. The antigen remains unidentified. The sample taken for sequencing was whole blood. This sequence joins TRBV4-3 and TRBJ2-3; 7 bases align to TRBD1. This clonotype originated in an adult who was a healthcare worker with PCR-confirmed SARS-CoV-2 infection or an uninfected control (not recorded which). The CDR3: CASSQDRSTDTQYF. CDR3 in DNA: TGCGCCAGCAGCCAGGACAGGAGCACAGATACGCAGTATTTT.